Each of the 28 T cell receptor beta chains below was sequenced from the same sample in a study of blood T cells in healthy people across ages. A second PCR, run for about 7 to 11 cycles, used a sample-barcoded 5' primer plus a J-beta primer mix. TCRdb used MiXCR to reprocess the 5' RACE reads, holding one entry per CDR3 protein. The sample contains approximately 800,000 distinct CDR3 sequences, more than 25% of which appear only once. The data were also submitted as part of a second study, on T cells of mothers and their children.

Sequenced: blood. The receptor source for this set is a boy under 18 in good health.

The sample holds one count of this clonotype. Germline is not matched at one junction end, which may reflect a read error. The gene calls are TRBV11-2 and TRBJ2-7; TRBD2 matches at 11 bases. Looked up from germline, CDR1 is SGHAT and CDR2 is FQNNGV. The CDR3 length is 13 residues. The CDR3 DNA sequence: TGTGCCAGCAGCCCGACACTAGCGGGGGTCCATCTTTTC. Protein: CASSPTLAGVHLF.

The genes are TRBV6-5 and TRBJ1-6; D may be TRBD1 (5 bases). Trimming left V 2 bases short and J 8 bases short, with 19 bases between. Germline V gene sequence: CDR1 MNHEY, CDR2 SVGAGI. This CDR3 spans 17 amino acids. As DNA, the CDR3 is TGTGCCAGCAGTTACGCCACAGGTGGAATTGTCTATTCACCCCTCCACTTT. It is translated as CASSYATGGIVYSPLHF.

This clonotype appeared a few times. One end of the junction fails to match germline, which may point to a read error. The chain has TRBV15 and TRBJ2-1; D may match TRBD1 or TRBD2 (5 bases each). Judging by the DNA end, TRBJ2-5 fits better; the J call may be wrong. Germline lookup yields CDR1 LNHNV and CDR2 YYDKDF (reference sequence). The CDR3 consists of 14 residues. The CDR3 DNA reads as TGTGCCACCAGCCCCCCGGGGCTACAAGGGACCCAGTACTTC. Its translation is CATSPPGLQGTQYF.

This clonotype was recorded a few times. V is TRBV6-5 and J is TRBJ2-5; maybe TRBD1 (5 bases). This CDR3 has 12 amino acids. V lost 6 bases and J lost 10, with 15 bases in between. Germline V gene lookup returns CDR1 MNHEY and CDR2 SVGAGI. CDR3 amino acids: CASRLQQEDQYF. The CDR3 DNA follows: TGTGCCAGCAGACTTCAACAGGAAGACCAGTACTTC.

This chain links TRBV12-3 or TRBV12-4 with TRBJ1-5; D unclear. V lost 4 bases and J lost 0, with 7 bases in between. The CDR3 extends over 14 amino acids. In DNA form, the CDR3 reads TGTGCCAGCAGTTCGACGGTTAGCAATCAGCCCCAGCATTTT. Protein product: CASSSTVSNQPQHF.

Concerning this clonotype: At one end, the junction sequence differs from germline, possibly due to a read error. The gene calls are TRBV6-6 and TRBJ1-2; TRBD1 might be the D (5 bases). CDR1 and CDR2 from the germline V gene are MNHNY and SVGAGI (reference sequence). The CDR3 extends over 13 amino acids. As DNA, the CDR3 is TGTACCAGCAGACGCGACAGTAGCAATGGCTACACCTTC. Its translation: CTSRRDSSNGYTF.

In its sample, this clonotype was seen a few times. This CDR3 is CASSQGTGLLAGGDYEQYF. DNA of the CDR3: TGCGCCAGCAGCCAAGGAACTGGTCTGCTAGCGGGGGGAGACTACGAGCAGTACTTC. V is TRBV4-1 and J is TRBJ2-7, with 11 bases aligning to TRBD2. Germline assignment: CDR1 MGHRA and CDR2 YSYEKL. The CDR3 loop spans 19 amino acids. J gave up 3 bases and V 1 base, and 14 bases lay outside the gene matches.

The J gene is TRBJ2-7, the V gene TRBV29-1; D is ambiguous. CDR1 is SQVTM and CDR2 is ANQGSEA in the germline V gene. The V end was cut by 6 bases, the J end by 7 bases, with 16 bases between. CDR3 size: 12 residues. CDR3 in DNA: TGCAGCGTCTCCGGTCCCTTGGGGGAGCAGTACTTC. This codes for CSVSGPLGEQYF.

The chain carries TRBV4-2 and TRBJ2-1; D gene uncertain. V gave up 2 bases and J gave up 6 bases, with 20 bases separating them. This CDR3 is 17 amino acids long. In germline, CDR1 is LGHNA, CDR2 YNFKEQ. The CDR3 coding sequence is TGTGCCAGCAGCCAACCATCCAATGTACTAAGCCCCAATGAGCAGTTCTTC. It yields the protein CASSQPSNVLSPNEQFF.

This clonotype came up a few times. CDR3 in amino acids: CASSLTGASGETQYF. The CDR3 coding sequence is TGTGCCAGCAGTCTTACAGGGGCGTCCGGGGAGACCCAGTACTTC. The chain joins TRBV12-3 or TRBV12-4 to TRBJ2-5; TRBD1 aligns across 7 bases. CDR3 size: 15 residues. V was clipped by 5 bases and J by 5 bases; unmatched bases: 11.

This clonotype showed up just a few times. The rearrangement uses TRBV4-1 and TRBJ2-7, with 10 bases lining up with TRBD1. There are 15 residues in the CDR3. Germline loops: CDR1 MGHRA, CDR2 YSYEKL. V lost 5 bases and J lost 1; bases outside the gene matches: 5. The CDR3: CASSFRQGASYEQYF. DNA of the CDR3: TGCGCCAGCAGCTTCCGACAGGGGGCTTCCTACGAGCAGTACTTC.

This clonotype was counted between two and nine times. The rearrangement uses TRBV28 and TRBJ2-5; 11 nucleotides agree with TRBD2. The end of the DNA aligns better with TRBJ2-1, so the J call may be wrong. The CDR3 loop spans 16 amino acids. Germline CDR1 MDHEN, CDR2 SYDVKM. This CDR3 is CASSLILAGAPWEQFF. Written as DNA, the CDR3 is TGTGCCAGCAGCCTCATACTAGCGGGGGCTCCCTGGGAGCAGTTCTTC.

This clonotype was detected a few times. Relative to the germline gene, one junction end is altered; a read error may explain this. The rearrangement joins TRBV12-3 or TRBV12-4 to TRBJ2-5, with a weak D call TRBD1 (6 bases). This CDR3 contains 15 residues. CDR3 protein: CASSQTPTGPYEQYF. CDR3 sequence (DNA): TGTGCCAGCAGTCAAACCCCGACAGGTCCCTACGAGCAGTATTTC.

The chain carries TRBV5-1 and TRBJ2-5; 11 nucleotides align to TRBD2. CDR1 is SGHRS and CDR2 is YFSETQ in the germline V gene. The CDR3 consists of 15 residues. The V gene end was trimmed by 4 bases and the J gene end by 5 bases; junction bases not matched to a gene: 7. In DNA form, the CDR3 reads TGCGCCAGCAGCATGATAGCGGGGGGGAGCGAGACCCAGTACTTC. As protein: CASSMIAGGSETQYF. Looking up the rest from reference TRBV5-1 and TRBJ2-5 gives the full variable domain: KAGVTQTPRYLIKTRGQQVTLSCSPISGHRSVSWYQQTPGQGLQFLFEYFSETQRNKGNFPGRFSGRQFSNSRSEMNVSTLELGDSALYLCASSMIAGGSETQYFGPGTRLLVL.

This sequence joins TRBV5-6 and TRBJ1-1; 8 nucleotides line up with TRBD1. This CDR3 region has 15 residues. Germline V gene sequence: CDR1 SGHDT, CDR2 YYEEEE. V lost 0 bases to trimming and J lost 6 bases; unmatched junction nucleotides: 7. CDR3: CASSLDRGNHAEAFF. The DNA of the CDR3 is TGTGCCAGCAGCTTGGACAGGGGGAATCACGCTGAAGCTTTCTTT.

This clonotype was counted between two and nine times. The DNA of the CDR3 is TGCGCCAGCGCCAAGGGGGGCCTCGAGACCCAGTACTTC. Translated, it gives CASAKGGLETQYF. The chain has TRBV5-1 and TRBJ2-5; D possibly uses TRBD1 or TRBD2 (6 bases each). The V gene's germline CDR1 is SGHRS and CDR2 YFSETQ. Trimming shortened V by 7 bases and J by 5 bases, and 15 bases separated the two germline ends. The CDR3 sequence is 13 residues long.

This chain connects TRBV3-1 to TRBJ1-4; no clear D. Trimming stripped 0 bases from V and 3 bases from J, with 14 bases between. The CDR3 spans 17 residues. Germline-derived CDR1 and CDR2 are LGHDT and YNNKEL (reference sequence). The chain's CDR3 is CASSQERGPGPNEKLFF. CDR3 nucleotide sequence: TGTGCCAGCAGCCAAGAAAGAGGGCCCGGGCCTAATGAAAAACTGTTTTTT.

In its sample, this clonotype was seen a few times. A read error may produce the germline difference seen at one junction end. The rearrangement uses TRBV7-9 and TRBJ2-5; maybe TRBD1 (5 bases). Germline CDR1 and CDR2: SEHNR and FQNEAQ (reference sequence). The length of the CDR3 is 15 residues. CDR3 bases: TGTGCCAGCAGCTTAGGGACACTGTTCCAAGAGACCCAGTGCTTC. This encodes CASSLGTLFQETQCF.

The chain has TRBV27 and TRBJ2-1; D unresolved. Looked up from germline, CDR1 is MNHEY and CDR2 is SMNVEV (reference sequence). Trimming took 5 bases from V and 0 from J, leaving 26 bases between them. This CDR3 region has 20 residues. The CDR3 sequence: CASSTKSKGISWRSYNEQFF. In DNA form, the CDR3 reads TGTGCCAGCAGTACCAAGTCAAAGGGAATTAGCTGGCGCTCCTACAATGAGCAGTTCTTC.

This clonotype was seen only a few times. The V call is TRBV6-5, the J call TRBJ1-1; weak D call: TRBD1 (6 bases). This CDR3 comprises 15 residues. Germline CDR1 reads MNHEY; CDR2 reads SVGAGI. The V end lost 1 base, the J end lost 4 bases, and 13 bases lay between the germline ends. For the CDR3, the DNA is TGTGCCAGCAGTTACTGGGGGCCCGACCGCACTGAAGCTTTCTTT. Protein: CASSYWGPDRTEAFF.

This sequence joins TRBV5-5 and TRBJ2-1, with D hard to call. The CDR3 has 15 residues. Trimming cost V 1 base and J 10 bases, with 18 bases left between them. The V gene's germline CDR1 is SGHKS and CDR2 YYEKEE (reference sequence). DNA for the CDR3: TGTGCCAGCAGCTTGTCGCAGGTAGGGCAATTGGAGCAGTTCTTC. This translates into CASSLSQVGQLEQFF.

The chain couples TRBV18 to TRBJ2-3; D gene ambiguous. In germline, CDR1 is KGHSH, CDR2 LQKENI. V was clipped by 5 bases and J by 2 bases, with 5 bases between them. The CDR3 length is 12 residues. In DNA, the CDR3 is TGTGCCAGCTCAAGGCCCACAGATACGCAGTATTTT. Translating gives CASSRPTDTQYF.

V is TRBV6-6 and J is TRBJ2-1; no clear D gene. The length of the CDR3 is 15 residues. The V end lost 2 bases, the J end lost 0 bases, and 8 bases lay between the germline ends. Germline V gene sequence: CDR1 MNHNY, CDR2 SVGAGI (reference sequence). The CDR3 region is CASSYKMGSYNEQFF. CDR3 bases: TGTGCCAGCAGTTACAAAATGGGCTCCTACAATGAGCAGTTCTTC.

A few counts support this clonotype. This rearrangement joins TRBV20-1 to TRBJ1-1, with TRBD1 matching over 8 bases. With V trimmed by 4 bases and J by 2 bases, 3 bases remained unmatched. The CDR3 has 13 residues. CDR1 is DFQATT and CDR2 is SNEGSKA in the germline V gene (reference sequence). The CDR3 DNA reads TGCAGTGCTATGGGACAGGTCAACACTGAAGCTTTCTTT. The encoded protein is CSAMGQVNTEAFF.

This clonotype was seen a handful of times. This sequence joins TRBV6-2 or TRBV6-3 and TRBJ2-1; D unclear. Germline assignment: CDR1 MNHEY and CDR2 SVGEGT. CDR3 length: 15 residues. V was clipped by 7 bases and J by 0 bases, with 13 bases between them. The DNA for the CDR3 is TGTGCCAGCACTCCCCGGACCAGCTCCTACAATGAGCAGTTCTTC. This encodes CASTPRTSSYNEQFF.

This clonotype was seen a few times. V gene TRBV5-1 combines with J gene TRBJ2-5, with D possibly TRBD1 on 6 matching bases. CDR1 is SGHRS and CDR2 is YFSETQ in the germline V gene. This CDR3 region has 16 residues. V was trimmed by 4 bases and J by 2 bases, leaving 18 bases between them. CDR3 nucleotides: TGCGCCAGCAGCCCTACCTCCGGACAGTTTCAAGAGACCCAGTACTTC. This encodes CASSPTSGQFQETQYF.

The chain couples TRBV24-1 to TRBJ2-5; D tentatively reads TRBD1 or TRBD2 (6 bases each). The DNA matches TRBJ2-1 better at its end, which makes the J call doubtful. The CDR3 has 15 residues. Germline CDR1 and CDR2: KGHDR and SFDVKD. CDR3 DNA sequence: TGTGCCACCAGTGATCCGAGGGGGGCGATTGATGAGCAGTTCTTC. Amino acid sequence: CATSDPRGAIDEQFF.

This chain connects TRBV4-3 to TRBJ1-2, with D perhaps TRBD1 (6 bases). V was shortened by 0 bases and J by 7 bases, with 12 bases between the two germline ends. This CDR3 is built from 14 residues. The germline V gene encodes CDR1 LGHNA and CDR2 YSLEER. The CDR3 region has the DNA TGCGCCAGCAGCCAAGAAAGGGGGTTGGGTGGCTACACCTTC. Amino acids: CASSQERGLGGYTF.